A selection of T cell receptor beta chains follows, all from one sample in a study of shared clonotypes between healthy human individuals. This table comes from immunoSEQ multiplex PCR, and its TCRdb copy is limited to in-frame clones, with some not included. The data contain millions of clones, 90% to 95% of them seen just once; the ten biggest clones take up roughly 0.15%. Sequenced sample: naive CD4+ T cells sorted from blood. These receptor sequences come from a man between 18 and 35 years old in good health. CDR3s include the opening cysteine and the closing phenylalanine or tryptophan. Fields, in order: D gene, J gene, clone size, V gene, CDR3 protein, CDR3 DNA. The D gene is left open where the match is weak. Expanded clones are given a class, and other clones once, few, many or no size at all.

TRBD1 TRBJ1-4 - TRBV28 CASSMGQPGEKLFF TGTGCCAGCAGTATGGGACAGCCGGGAGAAAAACTGTTTTTT
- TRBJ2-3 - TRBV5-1 CASSLGLDSADTQYF TGCGCCAGCAGCTTGGGCCTAGATTCTGCAGATACGCAGTATTTT
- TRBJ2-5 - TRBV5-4 CASSLVPRETQYF TGTGCCAGCAGCTTGGTCCCCCGGGAGACCCAGTACTTC
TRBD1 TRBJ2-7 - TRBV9 CASSVGGGNYEQYF TGTGCCAGCAGCGTAGGAGGGGGCAACTACGAGCAGTACTTC
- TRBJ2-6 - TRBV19 CASRTASLTLSGANVLTF TGTGCCAGTAGAACAGCCTCCTTGACCCTCTCTGGGGCCAACGTCCTGACTTTC
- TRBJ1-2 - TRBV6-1 CASSRTPDNNYGYTF TGTGCCAGCAGCCGAACCCCGGACAACAACTATGGCTACACCTTC
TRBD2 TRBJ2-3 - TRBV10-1 CASSEGAAGGPRADTQYF TGCGCCAGCAGTGAAGGAGCTGCGGGAGGGCCAAGGGCAGATACGCAGTATTTT
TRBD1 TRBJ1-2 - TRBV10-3 CAISWTGAGYTF TGTGCCATCAGTTGGACAGGGGCTGGCTACACCTTC
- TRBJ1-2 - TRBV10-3 CAISESMGANYGYTF TGTGCCATCAGTGAGTCTATGGGGGCTAACTATGGCTACACCTTC
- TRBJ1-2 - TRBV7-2 CASSLVAGGDGYTF TGTGCCAGCAGCTTAGTCGCCGGGGGTGACGGCTACACCTTC
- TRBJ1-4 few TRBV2 CASSEVGGNEKLFF TGTGCCAGCAGTGAAGTCGGGGGGAATGAAAAACTGTTTTTT
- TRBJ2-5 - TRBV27 CASSLAGGIQETQYF TGTGCCAGCAGTTTGGCAGGGGGGATTCAAGAGACCCAGTACTTC
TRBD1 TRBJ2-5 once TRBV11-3 CASSIKDRGTGGQETQYF TGTGCCAGCAGCATCAAGGACAGGGGTACAGGGGGGCAAGAGACCCAGTACTTC
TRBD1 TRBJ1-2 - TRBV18 CASSLPTGGTYGYTF TGTGCCAGCTCATTACCGACAGGGGGGACCTATGGCTACACCTTC
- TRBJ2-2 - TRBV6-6 CASSLTQGNTGELFF TGTGCCAGCAGTCTTACACAGGGGAACACCGGGGAGCTGTTTTTT
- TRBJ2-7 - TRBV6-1 CASTKGTPDSYEQYF TGTGCCAGCACCAAGGGGACACCTGACTCCTACGAGCAGTACTTC
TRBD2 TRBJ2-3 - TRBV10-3 CAISKTIAGQTTDTQYF TGTGCCATCAGTAAAACAATAGCGGGCCAGACCACAGATACGCAGTATTTT
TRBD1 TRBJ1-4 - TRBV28 CASSAQGASTNEKLFF TGTGCCAGCAGCGCACAGGGGGCGTCAACTAATGAAAAACTGTTTTTT
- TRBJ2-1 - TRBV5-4 CASSLGGNLVYNEQFF TGTGCCAGCAGCTTGGGAGGGAACTTGGTGTACAATGAGCAGTTCTTC
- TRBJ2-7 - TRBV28 CASSLKPYEQYF TGTGCCAGCAGTTTAAAGCCCTACGAGCAGTACTTC
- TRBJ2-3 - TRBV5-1 CASSLDASVVDTQYF TGCGCCAGCAGCTTGGACGCTAGCGTTGTGGATACGCAGTATTTT
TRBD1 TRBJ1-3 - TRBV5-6 CASSTGTGTGNTIYF TGTGCCAGCAGCACCGGGACAGGGACTGGAAACACCATATATTTT
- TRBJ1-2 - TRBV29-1 CSAARSWEEVNYGYTF TGCAGCGCCGCGCGGAGTTGGGAGGAGGTTAACTATGGCTACACCTTC
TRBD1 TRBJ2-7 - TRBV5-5 CASSLAGTVPYEQYF TGTGCCAGCAGCTTGGCCGGGACAGTCCCCTACGAGCAGTACTTC
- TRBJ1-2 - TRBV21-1 CASSKGELNGYTF TGTGCCAGCAGCAAAGGAGAGCTGAATGGCTACACCTTC
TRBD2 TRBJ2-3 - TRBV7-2 CASSLTPRSGGGTQYF TGTGCCAGCAGCTTAACCCCACGGAGCGGGGGTGGTACGCAGTATTTT
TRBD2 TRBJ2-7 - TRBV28 CASTSGGYVQYF TGTGCCAGCACTAGCGGGGGGTACGTGCAGTACTTC
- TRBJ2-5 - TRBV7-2 CASSGNQETQYF TGTGCCAGCAGCGGGAACCAAGAGACCCAGTACTTC
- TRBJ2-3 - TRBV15 CATSPATDTQYF TGTGCCACCAGCCCGGCCACAGATACGCAGTATTTT
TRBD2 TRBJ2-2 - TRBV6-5 CASSYSSGSGTGELFF TGTGCCAGCAGTTACTCGAGCGGGAGTGGGACCGGGGAGCTGTTTTTT
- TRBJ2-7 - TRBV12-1 CASSIYRELAGGYEQYF TGTGCCAGCAGCATATACCGGGAACTAGCGGGAGGGTACGAGCAGTACTTC
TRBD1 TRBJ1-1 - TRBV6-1 CASSETGATEAFF TGTGCCAGCAGCGAGACAGGGGCCACTGAAGCTTTCTTT
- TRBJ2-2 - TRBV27 CASSSIQGQVMKHRELFF TGTGCCAGCAGTTCGATCCAGGGCCAAGTGATGAAGCATCGGGAGCTGTTTTTT
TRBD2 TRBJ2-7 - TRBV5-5 CASSRAGLAGGYEQYF TGTGCCAGCAGCAGGGCCGGACTAGCGGGAGGGTACGAGCAGTACTTC
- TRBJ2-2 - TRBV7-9 CASSLQLNTGELFF TGTGCCAGCAGCTTACAGCTAAACACCGGGGAGCTGTTTTTT
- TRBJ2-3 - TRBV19 CASSFRDGQPDTQYF TGTGCCAGTAGTTTCCGGGACGGTCAGCCTGATACGCAGTATTTT
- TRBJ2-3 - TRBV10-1 CASSDKTITDTQYF TGCGCCAGCAGTGATAAGACGATCACAGATACGCAGTATTTT
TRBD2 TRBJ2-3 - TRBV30 CAWTTSGILSTDTQYF TGTGCCTGGACCACTAGCGGTATACTTTCCACAGATACGCAGTATTTT
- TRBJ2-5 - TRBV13 CASSSLGQAETQYF TGTGCCAGCAGCTCCCTGGGGCAGGCAGAGACCCAGTACTTC
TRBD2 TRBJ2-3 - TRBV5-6 CASTLLAGGPRQYF TGTGCCAGCACCCTACTAGCGGGGGGGCCAAGGCAGTATTTT
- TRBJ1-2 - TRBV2 CASNLQGTGNYGYTF TGTGCCAGCAACCTCCAGGGGACCGGAAACTATGGCTACACCTTC
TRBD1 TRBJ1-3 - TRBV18 CASSPPTGEGNTIYF TGTGCCAGCTCACCACCCACAGGGGAAGGAAACACCATATATTTT
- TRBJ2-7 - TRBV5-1 CASSLGQGPYEQYF TGCGCCAGCAGCTTGGGGCAGGGCCCCTACGAGCAGTACTTC
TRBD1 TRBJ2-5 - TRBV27 CASHPSGTGGRQTQYF TGTGCCAGCCATCCATCCGGGACAGGGGGCAGACAGACCCAGTACTTC
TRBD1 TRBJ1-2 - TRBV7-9 CASSLALRDRANYGYTF TGTGCCAGCAGCTTAGCGCTCCGGGACAGGGCTAACTATGGCTACACCTTC
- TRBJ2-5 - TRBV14 CASSWDTKETQYF TGTGCCAGCAGCTGGGACACAAAAGAGACCCAGTACTTC
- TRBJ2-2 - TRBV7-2 CASSYGLVNTGELFF TGTGCCAGCAGCTACGGACTGGTGAACACCGGGGAGCTGTTTTTT
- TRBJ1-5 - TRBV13 CASSLGGFQPQHF TGTGCCAGCAGCTTAGGGGGATTCCAGCCCCAGCATTTT
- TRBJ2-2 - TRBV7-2 CASSLVTGSTGELFF TGTGCCAGCAGCTTGGTAACAGGGAGTACCGGGGAGCTGTTTTTT
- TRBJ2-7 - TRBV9 CASSVSAGPVYEQYF TGTGCCAGCAGCGTTTCGGCAGGGCCCGTGTACGAGCAGTACTTC
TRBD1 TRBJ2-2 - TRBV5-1 CASRSTGANTGELFF TGCGCCAGCCGTTCCACAGGGGCGAACACCGGGGAGCTGTTTTTT
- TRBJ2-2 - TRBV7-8 CASSFGTPTGELFF TGTGCCAGCAGCTTTGGGACACCCACCGGGGAGCTGTTTTTT
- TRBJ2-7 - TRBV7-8 CASSLSASSYEQYF TGTGCCAGCAGCTTGAGCGCTAGCTCCTACGAGCAGTACTTC
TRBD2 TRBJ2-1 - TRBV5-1 CASSSESGAYNEQFF TGCGCCAGCAGCTCCGAAAGCGGGGCCTACAATGAGCAGTTCTTC
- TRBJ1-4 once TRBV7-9 CASKKIGEEKLFF TGTGCCAGCAAGAAGATAGGGGAGGAAAAACTGTTTTTT
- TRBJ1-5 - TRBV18 CASSPAGQISNQPQHF TGTGCCAGCTCACCAGCAGGTCAGATTAGCAATCAGCCCCAGCATTTT
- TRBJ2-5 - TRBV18 CASSPPWGETQYF TGTGCCAGCTCACCACCGTGGGGGGAGACCCAGTACTTC